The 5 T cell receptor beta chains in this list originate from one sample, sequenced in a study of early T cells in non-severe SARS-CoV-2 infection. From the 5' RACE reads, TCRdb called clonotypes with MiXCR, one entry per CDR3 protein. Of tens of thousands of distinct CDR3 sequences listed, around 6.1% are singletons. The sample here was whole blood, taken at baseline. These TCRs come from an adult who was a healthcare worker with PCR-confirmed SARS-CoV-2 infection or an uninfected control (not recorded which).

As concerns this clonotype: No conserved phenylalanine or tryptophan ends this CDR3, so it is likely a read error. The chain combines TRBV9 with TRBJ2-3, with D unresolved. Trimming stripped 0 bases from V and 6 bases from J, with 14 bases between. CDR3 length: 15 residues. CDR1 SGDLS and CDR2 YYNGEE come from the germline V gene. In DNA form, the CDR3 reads TGTGCCAGCAGCGTAGCGGCTCTCGCACAGGATACGCAGTATTCT. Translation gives CASSVAALAQDTQYS.

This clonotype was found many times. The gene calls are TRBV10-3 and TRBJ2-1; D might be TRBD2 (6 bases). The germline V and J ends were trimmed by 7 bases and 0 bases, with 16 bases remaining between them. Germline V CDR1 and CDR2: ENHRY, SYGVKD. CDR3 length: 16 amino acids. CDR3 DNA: TGTGCCATCACCCCGACGGGAGCGAGCTCCTACAATGAGCAGTTCTTC. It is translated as CAITPTGASSYNEQFF.

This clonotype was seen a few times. CDR3 nucleotides: TGTGCCAGCAGCTTAAGCGGAGGGGCCACAGATACGCAGTATTTT. Translating gives CASSLSGGATDTQYF. The chain joins TRBV7-9 to TRBJ2-3, with D maybe TRBD2 (6 bases). Germline CDR1 SEHNR, CDR2 FQNEAQ (reference sequence). The germline V and J ends were trimmed by 2 bases and 2 bases, with 11 bases remaining between them. CDR3 length equals 15 residues. Combining the CDR3 with reference TRBV7-9 and TRBJ2-3 gives the whole variable domain DTGVSQNPRHKITKRGQNVTFRCDPISEHNRLYWYRQTLGQGPEFLTYFQNEAQLEKSRLLSDRFSAERPKGSFSTLEIQRTEQGDSAMYLCASSLSGGATDTQYFGPGTRLTVL.

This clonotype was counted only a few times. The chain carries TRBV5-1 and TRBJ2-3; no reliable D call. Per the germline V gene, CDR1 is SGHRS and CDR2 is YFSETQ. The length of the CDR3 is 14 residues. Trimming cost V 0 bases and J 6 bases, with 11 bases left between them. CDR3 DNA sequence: TGCGCCAGCAGCTTGGAGTTAGAATTCGATACGCAGTATTTT. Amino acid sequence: CASSLELEFDTQYF. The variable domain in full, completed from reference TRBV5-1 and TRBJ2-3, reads KAGVTQTPRYLIKTRGQQVTLSCSPISGHRSVSWYQQTPGQGLQFLFEYFSETQRNKGNFPGRFSGRQFSNSRSEMNVSTLELGDSALYLCASSLELEFDTQYFGPGTRLTVL.

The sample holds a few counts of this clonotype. DNA for the CDR3: TGTGCCAGCAGTTTATCCCTTCCCGGGGGTAACTATGGCTACACCTTC. It is translated as CASSLSLPGGNYGYTF. V and J are TRBV12-3 or TRBV12-4 and TRBJ1-2; possible D gene TRBD1, 5 bases. The CDR3 has 16 amino acids. The V end lost 2 bases, the J end lost 1 base, and 14 bases lay between the germline ends.